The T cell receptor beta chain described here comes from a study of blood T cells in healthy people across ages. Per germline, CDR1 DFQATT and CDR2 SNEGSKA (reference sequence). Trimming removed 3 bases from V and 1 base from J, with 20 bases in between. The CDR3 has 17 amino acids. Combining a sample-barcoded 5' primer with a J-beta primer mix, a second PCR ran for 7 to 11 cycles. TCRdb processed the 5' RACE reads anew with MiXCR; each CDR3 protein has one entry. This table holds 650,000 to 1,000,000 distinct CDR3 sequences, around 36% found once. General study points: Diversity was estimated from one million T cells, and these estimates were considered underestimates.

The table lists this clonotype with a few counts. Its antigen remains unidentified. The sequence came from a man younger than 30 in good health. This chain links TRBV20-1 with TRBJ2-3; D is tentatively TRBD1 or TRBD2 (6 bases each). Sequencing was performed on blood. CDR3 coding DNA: TGCAGTGCTAGCGGGGGTACAGGGTTTGGTGGCACAGATACGCAGTATTTT. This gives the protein CSASGGTGFGGTDTQYF.